This T cell receptor beta chain was documented in a study of control samples from healthy donors and cancer patients (dated by TCRdb to 2019 to 2021). Library generation was performed with the immunoSEQ multiplex PCR assay. Not all clones reach the TCRdb copy of this immuneACCESS table, which keeps in-frame sequences only. Checked studies attribute under half of the gap to unresolved V genes and leave the rest unexplained. The sample table lists nearly 55,000 clones, around 95% of them with a count of one. Around 1.9% of the sample goes to the ten largest clones. Per the germline V gene, SGHAT is the CDR1 and FQNNGV is the CDR2. The CDR3 sequence holds 17 residues, the cysteine and phenylalanine included. Only the CDR3 DNA stays, 51 bases, in frame from base 1. V drops 2 bases and J drops 0 bases, leaving 15 bases in between. Comments on this clone: There is no known antigen for this receptor. No clone much larger than this one lies a single base away; base qualities are absent.

The sequencing sample was made of blood. The clonotype was recovered from a woman in her thirties in good health. Here the chain combines TRBV11-2 and TRBJ2-3; the D gene is not confidently resolved. The sequenced DNA is TGTGCCAGCAGCTTACTTGGTGGCGTCCTTAGCACAGATACGCAGTATTTT. This yields the protein CASSLLGGVLSTDTQYF.